These 28 T cell receptor beta chains were all obtained from the same sample, sequenced in a study of T-cell memory formation after mild COVID-19 (dated by TCRdb to about 2021). The library was produced with 5' RACE. Data came from an Illumina NovaSeq 6000. The public reads were reprocessed in TCRdb via fastp at Q25 and MiXCR, keeping in-frame beta chains. CDR3 protein sequences are deduplicated, and each keeps its most common genes and DNA. The sample has over 450,000 distinct CDR3 sequences on record, roughly 22% of them singletons. Of the sample, around 13% falls within the top ten clones. Source material: PBMCs or a T cell subset sorted from them (not recorded which). Receptors were obtained from an adult woman who had mild COVID-19 (a few samples of this study predate the infection). The sample titles of this study are shuffled in the database, so cell type and time point are left out; the donor was told from shared clones.

This clonotype has more than one count but fewer than ten. J is TRBJ2-5 and V is TRBV11-2; 7 nucleotides agree with TRBD2. J gave up 0 bases and V 3 bases, and 7 bases lay outside the gene matches. Germline V CDR1 and CDR2: SGHAT, FQNNGV. CDR3 length equals 16 residues. CDR3 coding DNA: TGTGCCAGCAGCTTCGTTAGTGGGGGGGACCAAGAGACCCAGTACTTC. Its protein product is CASSFVSGGDQETQYF.

This clonotype appeared a few times. The chain joins TRBV27 to TRBJ2-1, with 11 bases matching TRBD1. Germline V gene sequence: CDR1 MNHEY, CDR2 SMNVEV (reference sequence). The junction had 8 bases not matched to a gene; V was cut back by 6 bases and J by 4 bases. The CDR3 covers 16 residues. The CDR3 DNA follows: TGTGCCAGCAGCCGCTGGGACAGGGGGAATTACAATGAGCAGTTCTTC. It specifies CASSRWDRGNYNEQFF.

This clonotype was picked up a small number of times. The chain carries TRBV5-1 and TRBJ2-1, with TRBD2 identical over 9 bases. Germline V lookup: CDR1 SGHRS, CDR2 YFSETQ. After removal of 7 bases from V and 6 bases from J, the junction contained 11 bases not matched to a gene. The CDR3 contains 15 residues. CDR3 loop: CASFRAAGGVNEQFF. CDR3 in DNA: TGCGCCAGCTTTCGCGCGGCGGGAGGGGTCAATGAGCAGTTCTTC.

The V call is TRBV2, the J call TRBJ2-7; TRBD1 agrees at 8 bases. This CDR3 is 13 amino acids long. Germline V gene lookup returns CDR1 SNHLY and CDR2 FYNNEI. V trimming: 8 bases; J trimming: 3 bases; junction bases outside the gene matches: 6. CDR3 protein: CASLYGQGYEQYF. CDR3 nucleotide sequence: TGTGCCAGCCTATATGGACAGGGCTACGAGCAGTACTTC.

The rearrangement joins TRBV10-3 to TRBJ2-7, with 7 bases identical to TRBD2. The CDR3 is 15 residues long. The V gene end was trimmed by 6 bases and the J gene end by 7 bases; junction bases not matched to a gene: 15. CDR1 and CDR2 (germline): ENHRY, SYGVKD. As DNA, the CDR3 is TGTGCCATCAGCCCAACTAGCGCGAGGTTGGGGGAGCAGTACTTC. It yields the protein CAISPTSARLGEQYF.

This clonotype was counted only a few times. This chain links TRBV6-5 with TRBJ1-1; possible D gene TRBD1, 6 bases. Germline CDR1 and CDR2: MNHEY and SVGAGI. With 0 bases removed from V and 1 base from J, the gap between germline ends came to 9 bases. CDR3 length: 15 residues. In nucleotides, the CDR3 is TGTGCCAGCAGTTACTCGGACAGCCAGAACACTGAAGCTTTCTTT. Its protein is CASSYSDSQNTEAFF.

This clonotype was seen a handful of times. The chain joins TRBV2 to TRBJ1-3, with unresolved D. The germline V and J ends were trimmed by 4 bases and 0 bases, with 7 bases remaining between them. Germline V gene data show CDR1 as SNHLY and CDR2 as FYNNEI. The CDR3 covers 14 residues. The CDR3 nucleotides read TGTGCCAGCAGTGTAAGGACCTCTGGAAACACCATATATTTT. It specifies CASSVRTSGNTIYF.

This clonotype occurred a few times. The V gene is TRBV29-1, the J gene TRBJ2-1; 11 positions agree with TRBD2. The CDR3 contains 14 residues. Looked up from germline, CDR1 is SQVTM and CDR2 is ANQGSEA. V shed 6 bases, J shed 1 base, and the junction held 2 bases outside the gene matches. CDR3 sequence reads: CSVTSGASYNEQFF. The CDR3 DNA reads TGCAGCGTGACTAGCGGGGCGTCCTACAATGAGCAGTTCTTC.

This clonotype was counted only a few times. J is TRBJ2-1 and V is TRBV5-1; 9 nucleotides agree with TRBD1. CDR1 and CDR2 from the germline V gene are SGHRS and YFSETQ. The CDR3 has 14 amino acids. V gave up 2 bases and J gave up 7 bases; unmatched junction bases: 4. The DNA for the CDR3 is TGCGCCAGCAGCTTCGGGACAGGGAGAAATGAGCAGTTCTTC. It yields the protein CASSFGTGRNEQFF. Full variable domain (rest looked up from reference TRBV5-1 and TRBJ2-1): KAGVTQTPRYLIKTRGQQVTLSCSPISGHRSVSWYQQTPGQGLQFLFEYFSETQRNKGNFPGRFSGRQFSNSRSEMNVSTLELGDSALYLCASSFGTGRNEQFFGPGTRLTVL.

The V and J genes are TRBV2 and TRBJ2-7; possible D gene TRBD2, 5 bases. The V and J ends lost 8 bases and 6 bases respectively, with 17 bases between them. The CDR3 extends over 13 amino acids. In germline, CDR1 is SNHLY, CDR2 FYNNEI. The CDR3 loop is CASYGSFKGEQYF. The DNA of the CDR3 is TGTGCCAGCTATGGGAGCTTCAAAGGCGAGCAGTACTTC.

This clonotype has at least ten counts. The chain employs TRBV27 and TRBJ2-7, with a possible D match to TRBD2 (6 bases). CDR3 length: 13 amino acids. Germline V lookup: CDR1 MNHEY, CDR2 SMNVEV (reference sequence). The germline V and J ends were trimmed by 0 bases and 4 bases, with 7 bases remaining between them. The CDR3 loop reads CASSLSAGYEQYF. The CDR3 DNA reads as TGTGCCAGCAGTTTATCTGCGGGATACGAGCAGTACTTC.

This clonotype was seen a few times. The genes are TRBV5-1 and TRBJ1-1, with TRBD1 as a possible D gene (5 bases). Per the germline V gene, CDR1 is SGHRS and CDR2 is YFSETQ. CDR3 length equals 14 residues. Between the trimmed V and J ends, which lost 0 bases and 6 bases, there was a span of 12 bases. CDR3 coding DNA: TGCGCCAGCAGCTTGGGGGGGGAACGGGCTGAAGCTTTCTTT. Its translation: CASSLGGERAEAFF.

CDR3 region: CASSLWTDTQYF. CDR3 sequence (DNA): TGTGCCAGCAGCTTATGGACAGATACGCAGTATTTT. This chain joins TRBV7-2 and TRBJ2-3; no clear D. In germline, CDR1 is SGHTA, CDR2 FQGNSA. The CDR3 is 12 residues long. V was shortened by 2 bases and J by 3 bases, with 3 bases between the two germline ends.

The chain employs TRBV6-2 or TRBV6-3 and TRBJ2-1, with a possible D match to TRBD1 (6 bases). The V gene's germline CDR1 is MNHEY and CDR2 SVGEGT. V gave up 6 bases and J gave up 11 bases, with 17 bases separating them. This CDR3 spans 13 amino acids. The CDR3 region is CASSRGRTEKQFF. The CDR3 DNA follows: TGTGCCAGCAGCCGGGGTCGGACAGAGAAGCAGTTCTTC.

This clonotype turned up a few times. J is TRBJ2-7 and V is TRBV4-2; D remains unclear. The CDR3 loop spans 12 amino acids. The V end lost 3 bases, the J end lost 1 base, and 4 bases lay between the germline ends. Germline CDR1 reads LGHNA; CDR2 reads YNFKEQ. In DNA form, the CDR3 reads TGTGCCAGCAGCCACGATTCCTACGAGCAGTACTTC. This codes for CASSHDSYEQYF.

The chain recombines TRBV12-3 or TRBV12-4 with TRBJ1-5; TRBD1 might be the D (5 bases). The CDR3 has 13 residues. V gave up 6 bases and J gave up 5 bases, with 11 bases separating them. CDR3 nucleotides: TGTGCCAGCAGCCGGGGGGTGGATCAGCCCCAGCATTTT. Its protein product is CASSRGVDQPQHF.

This chain uses TRBV5-1 with TRBJ2-5; the match to TRBD2 covers 10 bases. The germline gives CDR1 SGHRS, CDR2 YFSETQ. J was trimmed by 1 base and V by 9 bases; bases with no gene match: 9. The CDR3 covers 15 residues. In DNA form, the CDR3 reads TGCGCCACTAGACCGGCTAGCGGGGGCCAAGAGACCCAGTACTTC. Translation gives CATRPASGGQETQYF.

V is TRBV6-5 and J is TRBJ2-7, with D perhaps TRBD1 (5 bases). The CDR3 spans 14 residues. Per the germline V gene, CDR1 is MNHEY and CDR2 is SVGAGI. Trimming removed 0 bases at V and 2 bases at J, with 8 bases between. CDR3 DNA sequence: TGTGCCAGCAGTTACTCGGGGCCCCCCTACGAGCAGTACTTC. It encodes CASSYSGPPYEQYF.

The chain uses TRBV5-1 and TRBJ2-1, with a weak D call TRBD1 (7 bases). The CDR3 loop spans 14 amino acids. Germline CDR1 reads SGHRS; CDR2 reads YFSETQ. Trimming stripped 1 base from V and 7 bases from J, with 12 bases between. The chain's CDR3 is CASSLNPGGNEQFF. CDR3 DNA sequence: TGCGCCAGCAGCTTGAACCCAGGGGGGAATGAGCAGTTCTTC.

This clonotype was counted between two and nine times. This chain joins TRBV28 and TRBJ2-2; the D is unclear. This CDR3 is built from 14 residues. The germline gives CDR1 MDHEN, CDR2 SYDVKM. Trimming took 6 bases from V and 6 from J, leaving 14 bases between them. The CDR3 sequence is CASSPLLGSGELFF. The CDR3 nucleotides are TGTGCCAGCAGCCCTCTATTGGGGTCCGGGGAGCTGTTTTTT.

The chain is built from TRBV6-5 and TRBJ2-7; TRBD1 matches at 9 bases. The CDR3 runs to 16 residues. The ends lost 6 bases at V and 1 base at J; junction bases unmatched: 10. Germline CDR1 MNHEY, CDR2 SVGAGI. The CDR3 DNA is TGTGCCAGCAGACCGAACCTGGGACAGGGATCCTACGAGCAGTACTTC. Amino acid sequence: CASRPNLGQGSYEQYF.

The chain is built from TRBV11-2 and TRBJ2-5; D gene ambiguous. V was trimmed by 5 bases and J by 5 bases, leaving 18 bases between them. The CDR3 covers 15 residues. Germline assignment: CDR1 SGHAT and CDR2 FQNNGV. CDR3: CASSPEASVGETQYF. For the CDR3, the DNA is TGTGCCAGCAGCCCAGAAGCCAGTGTAGGGGAGACCCAGTACTTC.

This clonotype was seen more than once but under ten times. The gene calls are TRBV28 and TRBJ2-7; TRBD1 is a possible D gene (6 bases). The CDR3 loop spans 15 amino acids. Germline CDR1 and CDR2: MDHEN and SYDVKM. V shed 6 bases and J shed 4 bases, with 19 bases lying between them. CDR3 in amino acids: CASRPLPGTLYEQYF. The DNA of the CDR3 is TGTGCCAGCAGACCCTTACCCGGGACACTGTACGAGCAGTACTTC.

This clonotype was observed at least ten times. One junction end does not reproduce the germline sequence, and a read error may be involved. The rearrangement joins TRBV18 to TRBJ2-5; D uncertain. Per germline, CDR1 KGHSH and CDR2 LQKENI. The CDR3 contains 13 residues. The CDR3: CASSQGLEETQYF. The DNA for the CDR3 is TGCGCCAGCAGCCAAGGGCTAGAAGAGACCCAGTACTTC.

The rearrangement uses TRBV15 and TRBJ2-5, with 11 bases fitting TRBD2. Germline V CDR1 and CDR2: LNHNV, YYDKDF (reference sequence). The CDR3 is 15 residues long. V trimming: 1 base; J trimming: 5 bases; junction bases outside the gene matches: 3. Here the CDR3 DNA reads TGTGCCACCAGCAGAGTAGCGGGGGGGCGGGAGACCCAGTACTTC. Translating it yields CATSRVAGGRETQYF.

The chain is built from TRBV4-2 and TRBJ1-2; D remains ambiguous. This CDR3 spans 15 amino acids. Trimming left V 1 base short and J 4 bases short, with 13 bases between. CDR1 and CDR2 (germline): LGHNA, YNFKEQ. The CDR3 sequence: CASSQVGPAGYGYTF. For the CDR3, the DNA is TGTGCCAGCAGCCAAGTCGGTCCGGCGGGCTATGGCTACACCTTC.

This clonotype has more than one count but fewer than ten. The chain links TRBV30 to TRBJ2-1, with a possible D match to TRBD2 (5 bases). The CDR3 runs 12 residues. Trimming removed 1 base at V and 10 bases at J, with 11 bases between. The germline V gene has CDR1 GTSNPN and CDR2 SVGIG (reference sequence). CDR3 protein: CAWSGSREEQFF. The CDR3, as DNA: TGTGCCTGGAGTGGCTCCCGGGAAGAGCAGTTCTTC.

This clonotype has just a few counts. The rearrangement joins TRBV9 to TRBJ2-7; D is perhaps TRBD2 (6 bases). The CDR3 runs 15 residues. The V end lost 0 bases, the J end lost 4 bases, and 14 bases lay between the germline ends. Germline V gene sequence: CDR1 SGDLS, CDR2 YYNGEE. The CDR3 DNA is TGTGCCAGCAGCGTAGGATCGACGGGAGTATACGAGCAGTACTTC. Residues: CASSVGSTGVYEQYF.